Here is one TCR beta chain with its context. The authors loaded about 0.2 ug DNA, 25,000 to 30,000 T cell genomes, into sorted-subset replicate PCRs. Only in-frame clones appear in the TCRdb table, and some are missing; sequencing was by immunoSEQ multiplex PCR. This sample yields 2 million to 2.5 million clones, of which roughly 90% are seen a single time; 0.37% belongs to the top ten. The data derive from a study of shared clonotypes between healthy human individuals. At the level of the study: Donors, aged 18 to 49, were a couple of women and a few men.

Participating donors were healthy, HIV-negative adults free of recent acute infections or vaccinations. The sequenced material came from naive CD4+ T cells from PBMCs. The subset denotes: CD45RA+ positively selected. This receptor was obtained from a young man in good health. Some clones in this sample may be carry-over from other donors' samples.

CDR3 sequence reads: CASSRLASTDTQYF. CDR3 bases: TGTGCCAGTAGTAGGCTAGCGTCGACAGATACGCAGTATTTT. The rearrangement joins TRBV19 to TRBJ2-3; possibly TRBD2 for D (6 bases). The CDR3 loop spans 14 amino acids. CDR1 is LNHDA, CDR2 SQIVND, per germline (reference sequence). V was shortened by 4 bases and J by 3 bases, with 11 bases between the two germline ends.